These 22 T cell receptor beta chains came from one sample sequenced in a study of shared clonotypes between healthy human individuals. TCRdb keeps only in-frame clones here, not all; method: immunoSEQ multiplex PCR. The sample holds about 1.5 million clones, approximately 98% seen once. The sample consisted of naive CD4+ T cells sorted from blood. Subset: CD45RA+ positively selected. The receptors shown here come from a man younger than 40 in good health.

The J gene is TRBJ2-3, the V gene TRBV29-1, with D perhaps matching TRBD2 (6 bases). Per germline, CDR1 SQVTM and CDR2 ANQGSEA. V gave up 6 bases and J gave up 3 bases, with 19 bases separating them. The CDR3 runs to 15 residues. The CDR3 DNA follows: TGCAGCGTGGTGATGCGGGGTGGGGTAACAGATACGCAGTATTTT. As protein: CSVVMRGGVTDTQYF.

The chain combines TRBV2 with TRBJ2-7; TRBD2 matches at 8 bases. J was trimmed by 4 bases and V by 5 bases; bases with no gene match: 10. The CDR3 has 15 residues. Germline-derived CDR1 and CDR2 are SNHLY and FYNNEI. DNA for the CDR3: TGTGCCAGCAGTTGGTTTAGCGGGACTGATTACGAGCAGTACTTC. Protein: CASSWFSGTDYEQYF.

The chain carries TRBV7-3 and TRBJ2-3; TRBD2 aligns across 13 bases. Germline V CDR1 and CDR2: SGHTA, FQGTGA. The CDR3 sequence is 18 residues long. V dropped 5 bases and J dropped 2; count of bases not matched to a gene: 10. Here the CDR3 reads CASSPSGLAGEYTDTQYF. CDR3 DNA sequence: TGTGCCAGCAGCCCCTCTGGACTAGCGGGAGAGTACACAGATACGCAGTATTTT.

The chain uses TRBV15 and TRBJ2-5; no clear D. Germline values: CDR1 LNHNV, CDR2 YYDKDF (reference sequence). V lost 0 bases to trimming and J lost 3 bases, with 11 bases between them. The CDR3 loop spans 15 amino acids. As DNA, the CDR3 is TGTGCCACCAGCAGAGATTTAGGGCAGGAAGAGACCCAGTACTTC. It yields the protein CATSRDLGQEETQYF.

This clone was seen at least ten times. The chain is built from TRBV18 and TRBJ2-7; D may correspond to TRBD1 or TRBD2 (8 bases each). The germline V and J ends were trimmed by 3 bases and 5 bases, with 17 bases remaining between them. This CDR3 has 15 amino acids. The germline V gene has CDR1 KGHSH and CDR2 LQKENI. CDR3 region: CASSPISGTGHEQYF. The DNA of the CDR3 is TGTGCCAGCTCACCCATTAGCGGGACAGGCCACGAGCAGTACTTC.

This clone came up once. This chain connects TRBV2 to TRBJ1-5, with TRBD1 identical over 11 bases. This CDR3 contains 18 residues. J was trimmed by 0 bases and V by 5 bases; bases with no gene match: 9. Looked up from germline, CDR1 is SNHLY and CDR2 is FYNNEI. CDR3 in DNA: TGTGCCAGCAGTATTGTCCCGGGACAGGGGGATAGCAATCAGCCCCAGCATTTT. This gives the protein CASSIVPGQGDSNQPQHF.

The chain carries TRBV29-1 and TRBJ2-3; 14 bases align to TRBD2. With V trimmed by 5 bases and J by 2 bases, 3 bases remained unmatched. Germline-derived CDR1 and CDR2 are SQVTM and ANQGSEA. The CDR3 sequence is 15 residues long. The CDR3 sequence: CSVRGLAGATDTQYF. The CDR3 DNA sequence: TGCAGCGTTCGGGGACTAGCGGGAGCCACAGATACGCAGTATTTT.

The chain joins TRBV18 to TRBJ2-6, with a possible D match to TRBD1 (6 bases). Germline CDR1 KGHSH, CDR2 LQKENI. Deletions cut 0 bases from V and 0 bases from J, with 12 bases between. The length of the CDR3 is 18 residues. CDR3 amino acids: CASSPPAGADSGANVLTF. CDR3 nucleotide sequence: TGTGCCAGCTCACCACCAGCAGGGGCCGACTCTGGGGCCAACGTCCTGACTTTC. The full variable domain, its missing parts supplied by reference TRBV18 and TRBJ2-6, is NAGVMQNPRHLVRRRGQEARLRCSPMKGHSHVYWYRQLPEEGLKFMVYLQKENIIDESGMPKERFSAEFPKEGPSILRIQQVVRGDSAAYFCASSPPAGADSGANVLTFGAGSRLTVL.

CDR3 in DNA: TGTGCCAGCAGCCAAGGCCCCAACACCATATATTTT. The encoded protein is CASSQGPNTIYF. The chain joins TRBV4-2 to TRBJ1-3; D remains unclear. The germline V gene has CDR1 LGHNA and CDR2 YNFKEQ. V was pared by 1 base and J by 7 bases, with 5 bases between. CDR3 length equals 12 residues.

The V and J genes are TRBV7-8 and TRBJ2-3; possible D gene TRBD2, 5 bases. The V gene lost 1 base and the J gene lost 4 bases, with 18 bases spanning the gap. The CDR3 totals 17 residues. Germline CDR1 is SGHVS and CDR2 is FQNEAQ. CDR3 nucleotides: TGTGCCAGCAGCTTAGTACCCGACTGGGAGTCCCCAGATACGCAGTATTTT. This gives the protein CASSLVPDWESPDTQYF.

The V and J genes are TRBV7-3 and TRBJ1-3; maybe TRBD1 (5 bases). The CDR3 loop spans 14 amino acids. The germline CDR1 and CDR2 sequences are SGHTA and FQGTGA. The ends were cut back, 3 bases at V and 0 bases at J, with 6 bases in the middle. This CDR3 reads CASSFDSSGNTIYF. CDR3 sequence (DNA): TGTGCCAGCAGCTTTGACAGCTCTGGAAACACCATATATTTT.

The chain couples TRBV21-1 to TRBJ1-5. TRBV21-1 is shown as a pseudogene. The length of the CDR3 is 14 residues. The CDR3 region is CASTKGEKYQPQHF. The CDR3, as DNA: TGTGCCAGCACCAAAGGAGAGAAATATCAGCCCCAGCATTTT.

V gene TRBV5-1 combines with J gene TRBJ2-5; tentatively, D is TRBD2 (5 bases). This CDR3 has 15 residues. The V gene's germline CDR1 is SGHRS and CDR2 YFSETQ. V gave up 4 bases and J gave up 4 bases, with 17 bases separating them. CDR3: CASSPSFQAGETQYF. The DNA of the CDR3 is TGCGCCAGCAGCCCAAGCTTCCAGGCGGGAGAGACCCAGTACTTC.

Written as DNA, the CDR3 is TGTGCCAGTAGGACCTCAGGGACGGGGAGATGGGAGACCCAGTACTTC. Protein: CASRTSGTGRWETQYF. The chain carries TRBV28 and TRBJ2-5, with D perhaps given as TRBD1 or TRBD2 (5 bases each). Germline assignment: CDR1 MDHEN and CDR2 SYDVKM. CDR3 length equals 16 residues. V was shortened by 9 bases and J by 5 bases, with 25 bases between the two germline ends.

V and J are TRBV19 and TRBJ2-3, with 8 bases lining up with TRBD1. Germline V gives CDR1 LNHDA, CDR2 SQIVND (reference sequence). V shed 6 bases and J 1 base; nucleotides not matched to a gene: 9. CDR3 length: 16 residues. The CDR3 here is CASSTRPGQGTDTQYF. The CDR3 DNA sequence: TGTGCCAGTAGCACCCGGCCGGGACAGGGCACAGATACGCAGTATTTT.

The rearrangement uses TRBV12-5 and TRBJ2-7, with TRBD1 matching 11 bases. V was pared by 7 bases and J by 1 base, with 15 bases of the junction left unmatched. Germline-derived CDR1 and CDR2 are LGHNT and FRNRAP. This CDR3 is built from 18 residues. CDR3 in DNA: TGTGCTAGTGCCCTGGACAGGGGGCGTTTGGGACTTTCCTACGAGCAGTACTTC. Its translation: CASALDRGRLGLSYEQYF.

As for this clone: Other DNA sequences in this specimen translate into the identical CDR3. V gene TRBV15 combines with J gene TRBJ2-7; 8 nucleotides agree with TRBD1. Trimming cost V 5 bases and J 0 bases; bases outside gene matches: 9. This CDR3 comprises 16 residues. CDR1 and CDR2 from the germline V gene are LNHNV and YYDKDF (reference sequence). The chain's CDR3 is CATSRGTGTGSYEQYF. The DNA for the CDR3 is TGTGCCACCAGCCGGGGAACCGGGACAGGCTCCTACGAGCAGTACTTC.

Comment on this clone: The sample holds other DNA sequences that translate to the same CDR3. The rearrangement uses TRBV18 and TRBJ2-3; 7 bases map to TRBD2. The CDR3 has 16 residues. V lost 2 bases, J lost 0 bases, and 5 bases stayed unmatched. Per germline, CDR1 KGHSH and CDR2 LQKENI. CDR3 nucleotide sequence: TGTGCCAGCTCACCAGTGGCGGGAGCTAGCACAGATACGCAGTATTTT. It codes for CASSPVAGASTDTQYF.

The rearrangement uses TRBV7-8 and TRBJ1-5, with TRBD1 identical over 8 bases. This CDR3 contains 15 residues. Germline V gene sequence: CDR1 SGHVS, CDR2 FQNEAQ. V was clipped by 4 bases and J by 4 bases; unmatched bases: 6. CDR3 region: CASSSRTGQNQPQHF. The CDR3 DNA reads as TGTGCCAGCAGCTCTAGGACAGGGCAAAATCAGCCCCAGCATTTT.

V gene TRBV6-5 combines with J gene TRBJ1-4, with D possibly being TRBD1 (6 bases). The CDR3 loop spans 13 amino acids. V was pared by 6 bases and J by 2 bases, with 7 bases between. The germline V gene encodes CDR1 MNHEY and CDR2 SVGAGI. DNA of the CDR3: TGTGCCAGCAGACAGGGTACTAATGAAAAACTGTTTTTT. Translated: CASRQGTNEKLFF.

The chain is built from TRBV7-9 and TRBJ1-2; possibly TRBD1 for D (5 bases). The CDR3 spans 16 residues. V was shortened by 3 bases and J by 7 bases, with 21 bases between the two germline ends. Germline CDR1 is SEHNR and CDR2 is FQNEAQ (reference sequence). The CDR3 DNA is TGTGCCAGCAGCTTCGAAAGGCTGGGTGCGGGGGGTGGCTACACCTTC. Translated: CASSFERLGAGGGYTF.

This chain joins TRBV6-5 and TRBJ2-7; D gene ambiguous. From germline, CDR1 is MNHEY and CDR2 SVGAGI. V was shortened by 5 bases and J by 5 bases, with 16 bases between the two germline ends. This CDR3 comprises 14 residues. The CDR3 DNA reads TGTGCCAGCAGTCGGACCCCCGTGAGGCACGAGCAGTACTTC. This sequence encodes CASSRTPVRHEQYF.